Listed below are T cell receptor beta chains from one sample, sequenced in a study of OX40 agonist ivuxolimab in advanced cancers. Some clones are missing from TCRdb's copy, which holds only in-frame ones; the method was immunoSEQ multiplex PCR. The table has approximately 100,000 clones, 90% seen once. The sample in question was CD4+ or CD8+ T cells sorted from blood, obtained in a trial of the OX40 agonist ivuxolimab. These receptors all come from an adult with an advanced solid tumor such as melanoma, head and neck, liver or kidney cancer. Each CDR3 is given with its conserved first and last residue.

CDR3 protein,J gene,V gene
CASRGTGYGYTF,TRBJ1-2,TRBV19
CATSRDGPSGGSYEQYF,TRBJ2-7,TRBV15
CASKMSASYNEQFF,TRBJ2-1,TRBV19
CASSPPMAGGPSTGELFF,TRBJ2-2,TRBV6-4
CASSEQGQAGAEQYF,TRBJ2-7,TRBV7-9
CASSPSGRAYEQYF,TRBJ2-7,TRBV7-2
CASSLENVPGETQYF,TRBJ2-5,TRBV7-9
CASSQSPGTSGRINYNEQFF,TRBJ2-1,TRBV4-2
CASSQPGLSYEQYF,TRBJ2-7,TRBV14
CASSWRHLDTEAFF,TRBJ1-1,TRBV11-2
CASSPHGAGTEQYF,TRBJ2-7,TRBV18
CASSLDAGKGELFF,TRBJ2-2,TRBV11-3
CASSVLAGITSTDTQYF,TRBJ2-3,TRBV7-2
CASSSLGAAERQYF,TRBJ2-7,TRBV28
CASSLVMGEQYF,TRBJ2-7,TRBV5-1
CASSLDEIGELFF,TRBJ2-2,TRBV5-4
CASSLGGGNTGELFF,TRBJ2-2,TRBV28
CASRKTGRENGQFF,TRBJ2-1,TRBV6-5
CASSIGRYRDAQPQHF,TRBJ1-5,TRBV19
CASSYLPRQEHEQYF,TRBJ2-7,TRBV6-5
CASSSGLASYEQYF,TRBJ2-7,TRBV27
CASSLGLRGREPGKPQHF,TRBJ1-5,TRBV7-8
CASSPAGAFTDTQYF,TRBJ2-3,TRBV7-3
CASEDSSYEQYF,TRBJ2-7,TRBV7-9
CASSLEASGNTIYF,TRBJ1-3,TRBV7-8
CASSPDQSGGYTF,TRBJ1-2,TRBV18
CASSPTHVADNEQFF,TRBJ2-1,TRBV7-7
CASSLAGLAGPGTQYF,TRBJ2-3,TRBV7-6
CASSLETSGRFEQYF,TRBJ2-7,TRBV7-2
CASSRDRDYEQYF,TRBJ2-7,TRBV4-2
CASSLGQGGKHF,TRBJ1-5,TRBV28
CASSLGGSGGNYKGQFF,TRBJ2-1,TRBV28
CASSLRPLGGVSYGYTF,TRBJ1-2,TRBV5-5
CASSLGTVSYEQYF,TRBJ2-7,TRBV7-2
CASSLVGLGGSMNTEAFF,TRBJ1-1,TRBV7-2
CASSVQGSNSPLHF,TRBJ1-6,TRBV5-4
CASSLKAAGTGTNYGYTF,TRBJ1-2,TRBV7-2
CASSLGTINEQFF,TRBJ2-1,TRBV7-3
CASSGQGLDTEAFF,TRBJ1-1,TRBV2
CASSLAPGLAGGHEQFF,TRBJ2-1,TRBV11-2
CASSSINTGELFF,TRBJ2-2,TRBV27
CASSPFGENVYEQYF,TRBJ2-7,TRBV18
CASSFLREGGEQFF,TRBJ2-1,TRBV7-8
CASSYSGTGDVEKLFF,TRBJ1-4,TRBV6-5
CASSSRQFPQHF,TRBJ1-5,TRBV28
CASSGTLGAGGTDTQYF,TRBJ2-3,TRBV9
CASSRTSGAYEQYF,TRBJ2-7,TRBV7-8
CAISESGQMNTEAFF,TRBJ1-1,TRBV10-3
CASSQDSLAGVRNEQFF,TRBJ2-1,TRBV14
CASKGDTGTFNYGYTF,TRBJ1-2,TRBV19
CASSQVEGPTNEKLFF,TRBJ1-4,TRBV4-1
CASSRGQRIYKSRANVLTF,TRBJ2-6,TRBV6-7
CASSPMTGTNEQFF,TRBJ2-1,TRBV6-5
CASSLLPAGVGDTQYF,TRBJ2-3,TRBV5-5
CASSPGRVSGRVDTQYF,TRBJ2-3,TRBV19